The T cell receptor (beta chain) described here comes from a study of shared clonotypes between healthy human individuals. General study points: Against clonotypes common to all four donors, non-shared ones had lower generation probabilities.

This CDR3 spans 15 amino acids. Trimming pared 0 bases from V and 9 bases from J, leaving 15 bases between. Germline CDR1 MNHEY, CDR2 SMNVEV (reference sequence). The naive CD8 subset, CD45RO-negative cells positively selected for CCR7, excluded terminally differentiated effector memory CD45RA+ cells. Sequencing was performed with immunoSEQ multiplex PCR; in TCRdb, only in-frame clones are kept and a portion is missing. The data show about 870,000 clones, about 91% seen once. About this clone: Its target is unknown.

The source of this sequence is a man aged 25 to 40 in good health. Sequences were obtained from naive CD8+ T cells sorted from blood. The chain is built from TRBV27 and TRBJ1-5; TRBD1 is a possible D gene (5 bases). Here the CDR3 reads CASSLSAGLNAPQHF. The DNA of the CDR3 is TGTGCCAGCAGTTTATCGGCAGGGCTTAATGCGCCCCAGCATTTT.